The 27 T cell receptor beta chains in this list originate from one sample, sequenced in a study of vaccination effects on CD4 cells after COVID-19. Method: immunoSEQ multiplex PCR; TCRdb's copy keeps in-frame clones and lacks some. Here the sample spans approximately 22,000 clones, 73% being singletons. Antigen-specific CD4+ T cell clonotypes were called by their expansion after viral peptide-pool culture in ViraFEST. The authors isolated CD4+ T cells after nine to eleven days of culture. Antigen specificity for these receptors is unknown. Source: CD4+ T cells from PBMCs cultured with HCoV-229E spike peptides, taken before COVID-19 vaccination. Receptor source: a human donor who received a COVID-19 vaccine.

The V call is TRBV18, the J call TRBJ2-7; D gene ambiguous. The CDR3 is 14 residues long. The V and J ends lost 3 bases and 0 bases respectively, with 9 bases between them. The germline V gene has CDR1 KGHSH and CDR2 LQKENI. The chain's CDR3 is CASSPLSSSYEQYF. CDR3 DNA: TGTGCCAGCTCACCTCTTTCTAGCTCCTACGAGCAGTACTTC.

This clone was detected once. The gene calls are TRBV20-1 and TRBJ2-1; no clear D. CDR3 size: 10 residues. In germline, CDR1 is DFQATT, CDR2 SNEGSKA (reference sequence). V shed 3 bases and J shed 4 bases, with 1 base lying between them. The CDR3 DNA reads as TGCAGTGCTAGGTACAATGAGCAGTTCTTC. This gives the protein CSARYNEQFF.

The V and J genes are TRBV7-8 and TRBJ2-3; no clear D gene. The CDR3 sequence is 13 residues long. The germline gives CDR1 SGHVS, CDR2 FQNEAQ. V was cut by 5 bases and J by 6 bases, with 12 bases left in between. Here the CDR3 DNA reads TGTGCCAGCAGCCAAGTCCTGGGCGATACGCAGTATTTT. It yields the protein CASSQVLGDTQYF. Combining the CDR3 with reference TRBV7-8 and TRBJ2-3 gives the whole variable domain GAGVSQSPRYKVAKRGQDVALRCDPISGHVSLFWYQQALGQGPEFLTYFQNEAQLDKSGLPSDRFFAERPEGSVSTLKIQRTQQEDSAVYLCASSQVLGDTQYFGPGTRLTVL.

Written as DNA, the CDR3 is TGTGCCTGGACCTTAACAGGATTAATAGAGACCCAGTACTTC. Translation: CAWTLTGLIETQYF. V is TRBV30 and J is TRBJ2-5; TRBD1 might be the D (5 bases). The CDR3 covers 14 residues. V was cut by 4 bases and J by 4 bases, with 16 bases left in between. Germline V gene data show CDR1 as GTSNPN and CDR2 as SVGIG (reference sequence).

The chain has TRBV19 and TRBJ1-5; D perhaps matches TRBD1 (5 bases). CDR3 length: 13 amino acids. CDR1 and CDR2 from the germline V gene are LNHDA and SQIVND (reference sequence). Trimming cost V 7 bases and J 7 bases, with 14 bases left between them. CDR3: CASTRESGQPQHF. The CDR3 nucleotides read TGTGCCAGTACCAGGGAAAGTGGACAGCCCCAGCATTTT.

This chain uses TRBV5-4 with TRBJ2-1, with no clear D. The CDR3 runs 11 residues. V dropped 3 bases and J dropped 4 bases, with 2 bases sitting between them. Per the germline V gene, CDR1 is SGHNT and CDR2 is YYREEE (reference sequence). CDR3 bases: TGTGCCAGCAGCTCATACAATGAGCAGTTCTTC. This sequence encodes CASSSYNEQFF.

This clone appeared once. The chain is built from TRBV7-9 and TRBJ2-7; 7 bases agree with TRBD1. From germline, CDR1 is SEHNR and CDR2 FQNEAQ (reference sequence). The CDR3 sequence is 15 residues long. The V and J ends lost 1 base and 3 bases, in that order; junction bases with no gene match: 6. The CDR3 spells CASSLGDRAGYEQYF. The CDR3 region has the DNA TGTGCCAGCAGCTTAGGAGACAGGGCAGGCTACGAGCAGTACTTC.

The chain links TRBV2 to TRBJ2-7, with D maybe TRBD2 (6 bases). Trimming took off 6 bases at V and 4 bases at J, with 13 bases between the two ends. CDR1 SNHLY and CDR2 FYNNEI come from the germline V gene. The CDR3 has 13 amino acids. The CDR3 spells CASSQDYGYEQYF. The CDR3 coding sequence is TGTGCCAGCAGCCAGGACTATGGGTACGAGCAGTACTTC.

The chain combines TRBV5-1 with TRBJ1-1; 8 nucleotides align to TRBD1. CDR1 SGHRS and CDR2 YFSETQ come from the germline V gene. The trim removed 5 bases at V and 0 bases at J, leaving 15 bases unmatched. CDR3 length: 18 residues. The CDR3 bases are TGCGCCAGCAGGCCAGGACAGGGCAGGGGCTATATGAACACTGAAGCTTTCTTT. Its translation is CASRPGQGRGYMNTEAFF.

V and J are TRBV7-2 and TRBJ2-5, with 14 bases fitting TRBD2. Losses at the gene ends were 1 base for V and 6 bases for J; bases not matched to a gene: 1. This CDR3 has 15 residues. Per germline, CDR1 SGHTA and CDR2 FQGNSA. The CDR3 bases are TGTGCCAGCAGCTTAGGACTAGCGGGGGGGAAGACCCAGTACTTC. It specifies CASSLGLAGGKTQYF.

The chain combines TRBV10-1 with TRBJ1-6; 9 positions match TRBD1. Germline lookup yields CDR1 WNHNN and CDR2 SYGVQD (reference sequence). The V gene end was trimmed by 0 bases and the J gene end by 4 bases; junction bases not matched to a gene: 10. CDR3 size: 19 residues. The DNA of the CDR3 is TGCGCCAGCAGTGAGTCCACAGGGGGCTGGGTAACATATAATTCACCCCTCCACTTT. It yields the protein CASSESTGGWVTYNSPLHF.

The chain recombines TRBV5-4 with TRBJ2-3; 9 bases are shared with TRBD1. J lost 5 bases, V lost 4 bases, and 5 bases had no gene match. The germline gives CDR1 SGHNT, CDR2 YYREEE (reference sequence). The CDR3 is 14 residues long. CDR3 loop: CASSLQGAKDTQYF. The CDR3 region has the DNA TGTGCCAGCAGCCTACAGGGGGCCAAAGATACGCAGTATTTT.

V is TRBV30 and J is TRBJ2-1, with 10 bases lining up with TRBD2. This CDR3 has 15 residues. J lost 7 bases, V lost 4 bases, and 10 bases had no gene match. From germline, CDR1 is GTSNPN and CDR2 SVGIG (reference sequence). The CDR3 DNA reads TGTGCCTGGATGTATAGCGGGGGGTTGTGGAATGAGCAGTTCTTC. This sequence encodes CAWMYSGGLWNEQFF.

The gene calls are TRBV3-1 (or the pseudogene TRBV3-2) and TRBJ2-3, with D possibly matching TRBD1 (6 bases). There are 14 residues in the CDR3. Germline CDR1 and CDR2: LGHDT and YNNKEL (reference sequence). V lost 5 bases, J lost 4 bases, and 13 bases lay in between. DNA for the CDR3: TGTGCCAGCAGCAAGCAGGGGTATTCAGATACGCAGTATTTT. Its translation: CASSKQGYSDTQYF.

The rearrangement uses TRBV5-6 and TRBJ1-5, with D possibly TRBD1 on 6 matching bases. The CDR3 covers 17 residues. With 6 bases removed from V and 4 bases from J, the gap between germline ends came to 23 bases. Germline V gene data show CDR1 as SGHDT and CDR2 as YYEEEE. The DNA of the CDR3 is TGTGCCAGCATTCATCGAAACAGGGTGAAGCGAAATCAGCCCCAGCATTTT. Its protein is CASIHRNRVKRNQPQHF.

This clone was seen only a few times. V and J are TRBV11-2 and TRBJ1-5; TRBD1 aligns across 9 bases. The CDR3 has 14 amino acids. Unmatched junction bases numbered 0, after V lost 1 base and J lost 5 bases. Germline CDR1 and CDR2: SGHAT and FQNNGV. DNA for the CDR3: TGTGCCAGCAGCTTAGGACAGGGGGATCAGCCCCAGCATTTT. It yields the protein CASSLGQGDQPQHF.

The rearrangement links TRBV12-3 or TRBV12-4 to TRBJ2-5; D gene uncertain. Between the trimmed V and J ends, which lost 3 bases and 5 bases, there was a span of 7 bases. The CDR3 covers 12 residues. CDR3 sequence: CASSFEGETQYF. The DNA for the CDR3 is TGTGCCAGCAGTTTCGAAGGGGAGACCCAGTACTTC.

The chain couples TRBV6-5 to TRBJ1-2; D is undetermined. Germline CDR1 MNHEY, CDR2 SVGAGI. Trimming took 0 bases from V and 7 from J, leaving 9 bases between them. The CDR3 is made up of 13 amino acids. CDR3 sequence reads: CASSYSYSRGYTF. CDR3 nucleotide sequence: TGTGCCAGCAGTTACTCGTATTCCCGTGGCTACACCTTC.

V is TRBV2 and J is TRBJ2-1; D is unclear. The germline V and J ends were trimmed by 5 bases and 4 bases, with 12 bases remaining between them. Germline lookup yields CDR1 SNHLY and CDR2 FYNNEI. This CDR3 spans 14 amino acids. CDR3 bases: TGTGCCAGCAGTCCGAGCTTGGGATACAATGAGCAGTTCTTC. It codes for CASSPSLGYNEQFF.

This clone came up a few times. The chain is built from TRBV27 and TRBJ2-7, with D perhaps TRBD2 (5 bases). The CDR3 loop spans 17 amino acids. Germline V gives CDR1 MNHEY, CDR2 SMNVEV (reference sequence). V was pared by 5 bases and J by 6 bases, with 26 bases between. The CDR3 DNA reads as TGTGCCAGCAGTCCTCACCCCTGGTCGGGGTTGTTAGGCGAGCAGTACTTC. Protein product: CASSPHPWSGLLGEQYF.

This chain links TRBV9 with TRBJ2-7; 9 bases agree with TRBD2. CDR3 size: 15 residues. V gave up 0 bases and J gave up 2 bases; unmatched junction bases: 3. Germline loops: CDR1 SGDLS, CDR2 YYNGEE. CDR3 protein: CASSVEAGGPYEQYF. DNA for the CDR3: TGTGCCAGCAGCGTAGAAGCGGGAGGACCCTACGAGCAGTACTTC.

The rearrangement links TRBV6-4 to TRBJ2-1; 7 nucleotides match TRBD2. With 0 bases clipped from V and 6 bases from J, the junction kept 5 bases outside the gene matches. CDR3 length: 15 residues. Germline CDR1 is MRHNA and CDR2 is SNTAGT. The CDR3 reads CASSDSGGGVNEQFF. CDR3 sequence (DNA): TGTGCCAGCAGTGACTCGGGGGGGGGAGTCAATGAGCAGTTCTTC.

The V call is TRBV2, the J call TRBJ2-5; D may correspond to TRBD1 or TRBD2 (6 bases each). The germline CDR1 and CDR2 sequences are SNHLY and FYNNEI. This CDR3 region has 15 residues. The ends were cut back, 4 bases at V and 2 bases at J, with 14 bases in the middle. As DNA, the CDR3 is TGTGCCAGCAGTGCTTTCGGGGGCCAACAAGAGACCCAGTACTTC. This gives the protein CASSAFGGQQETQYF.

CDR3 DNA sequence: TGCGCCAGCAGCTTGGACGGGACAGGGGGCTACGAGCAGTACTTC. Protein product: CASSLDGTGGYEQYF. The rearrangement uses TRBV5-1 and TRBJ2-7, with 11 bases lining up with TRBD1. CDR3 size: 15 residues. Per germline, CDR1 SGHRS and CDR2 YFSETQ. Trimming took 0 bases from V and 3 from J; bases not matched to a gene: 2.

The V gene is TRBV19, the J gene TRBJ1-4; no reliable D call. This CDR3 region has 17 residues. Germline V gives CDR1 LNHDA, CDR2 SQIVND (reference sequence). V shed 3 bases and J shed 0 bases, with 14 bases lying between them. In nucleotides, the CDR3 is TGTGCCAGTAGTATGAGGGCCAGCGCGGCAACTAATGAAAAACTGTTTTTT. Its protein is CASSMRASAATNEKLFF.

V usage is TRBV5-1 and J usage is TRBJ2-7; tentatively, D is TRBD2 (5 bases). The V gene lost 3 bases and the J gene lost 3 bases, with 22 bases spanning the gap. The CDR3 totals 17 residues. Germline V lookup: CDR1 SGHRS, CDR2 YFSETQ. This CDR3 reads CASSSTLDPTGVYEQYF. The CDR3 nucleotides read TGCGCCAGCAGCTCCACACTAGATCCCACGGGCGTCTACGAGCAGTACTTC.

This clone has a handful of counts. The chain joins TRBV5-8 to TRBJ1-2; 10 positions match TRBD1. From germline, CDR1 is SGHTS and CDR2 YDEGEE. V dropped 3 bases and J dropped 4; count of bases not matched to a gene: 9. This CDR3 has 16 amino acids. CDR3 DNA sequence: TGTGCCAGCAGCTCGCTTACCGGGACAGGGGTCTATGGCTACACCTTC. This encodes CASSSLTGTGVYGYTF. The full variable domain, in which reference TRBV5-8 and TRBJ1-2 provide the parts outside the CDR3, is EAGVTQSPTHLIKTRGQQATLRCSPISGHTSVYWYQQALGLGLQFLLWYDEGEERNRGNFPPRFSGRQFPNYSSELNVNALELEDSALYLCASSSLTGTGVYGYTFGSGTRLTVV.